One TCR beta chain is described in this entry. Data came from immunoSEQ multiplex PCR; TCRdb stores just in-frame clones and leaves some out. The sample shows about 17,000 clones, about 80% of them seen only once. Trimming cost V 0 bases and J 9 bases; bases outside gene matches: 12. The CDR3 is made up of 17 amino acids. The V gene's germline CDR1 is SGHTA and CDR2 FQGTGA. These data are taken from a study of cytotoxic CD8 clonotypes in ibrutinib-treated CLL. Across the whole study: Response samples followed a median 12 months of treatment, range 6 to 36.

The TCR beta libraries used about 2 micrograms of genomic DNA that came from cryopreserved PBMCs. The gene calls are TRBV7-3 and TRBJ2-1; 9 bases are a match to TRBD1. This specimen consisted of PBMCs, obtained before ibrutinib treatment. This TCR was sampled from a human donor with chronic lymphocytic leukemia. The CDR3 region has the DNA TGTGCCAGCAGCTTAACGGGATGGACAGGGGAATCCGGTGAGCAGTTCTTC. It specifies CASSLTGWTGESGEQFF.